There are a few counts of the clone carrying this T cell receptor beta chain. This specimen belongs to a study of human T cells and chemical hapten exposure. Time point given: patch test 1, 2 weeks after DPC sensitization. Treatment of the sample: therapeutic diphenylcyclopropenone sensitization with weekly scalp DPC. Whole blood that had not been fractionated was the source of extracted total RNA. Individual cDNA molecules in this library carried unique molecular identifiers. In TCRdb, the RACE reads were re-called with MiXCR into one record per CDR3 protein. The sample lists 80,000 to 100,000 distinct CDR3 sequences, 6% to 9% occurring once. Germline assignment: CDR1 SGHDT and CDR2 YYEEEE. The trim removed 0 bases at V and 6 bases at J, leaving 4 bases unmatched. This CDR3 contains 14 residues.

This chain links TRBV5-6 with TRBJ2-3, with 7 positions matching TRBD2. The receptor comes from a woman aged 25 to 39 with alopecia areata. Some clones in this sample may be carry-over from other donors' samples. The sample in question was whole blood, obtained in connection with sensitization to the hapten diphenylcyclopropenone (DPC). The DNA of the CDR3 is TGTGCCAGCAGCTTGGCAAGGGACTACGATACGCAGTATTTT. Translating it yields CASSLARDYDTQYF.